The T cell receptor (beta chain) described here comes from a study of blood T cells in healthy people across ages. Findings and limits, study-wide: A strong correlation between TCR beta diversity and naive T cell percentage was seen. The recorded TCR beta diversity per million T cells decreased in a roughly linear manner with age.

With a J-beta primer mix and a sample-barcoded 5' primer, a second PCR ran about 6 to 11 cycles. MiXCR was run by TCRdb on the 5' RACE reads, yielding one entry per CDR3 protein. The sample has 1.4 million to 1.5 million distinct CDR3 sequences, roughly 40% seen once. Peripheral blood, about 10 milliliters per donor, was collected. The table lists this clonotype with many counts. Its antigen is currently unknown. The V and J ends lost 6 bases and 2 bases, in that order; junction bases with no gene match: 4. The CDR3 length is 13 residues. CDR1 and CDR2 (germline): LGHDT, YNNKEL (reference sequence). Sample: blood. V and J are TRBV3-1 and TRBJ2-7; 7 nucleotides match TRBD2. The clonotype comes from a woman aged 18-29 years in good health. The DNA of the CDR3 is TGTGCCAGCAGTCAGGGAGGGACCTACGAGCAGTACTTC. Translating gives CASSQGGTYEQYF.